Listed below are T cell receptor beta chains from one sample, sequenced in a study of CD8 T cells in cerebrospinal fluid in Alzheimer's disease. No DNA is given; TCRdb re-called the 10x single-cell sequencing reads and lists each CDR3 protein once. This table lists a few hundred distinct CDR3 sequences. The sequenced sample consisted of cerebrospinal fluid. These receptors originate from a human donor in good health. Each CDR3 is given with its conserved first and last residue. The order of the fields is V gene, clone size, J gene, CDR3 protein. The size field is filled for only some rows; it gives once, few, many or a size class.

>TRBV5-1|large|TRBJ2-7
CASSLNSLAVQREQYF
>TRBV5-1|medium-sized|TRBJ2-3
CASSLDRVSTDTQYF
>TRBV6-1|NA|TRBJ1-3
CASSEAGGRNTIYF
>TRBV19|NA|TRBJ2-5
CASSMGLAGGQETQYF
>TRBV19|NA|TRBJ2-5
CASSIRALQETQYF
>TRBV4-2|NA|TRBJ1-1
CASSAGGNTEAFF
>TRBV7-2|large|TRBJ1-2
CASSLASGGRGGRLTF
>TRBV5-1|large|TRBJ2-2
CASSSAGGELFF
>TRBV4-1|medium-sized|TRBJ1-6
CASSQTTGTENSPLHF
>TRBV10-2|large|TRBJ2-7
CASSQMGGLEQYF